In its sample, the clone carrying this T cell receptor (beta chain) was seen many times. The antigen remains undetermined. The source material, RNA transcripts, was used to amplify TCR beta CDR3 regions. Researchers ran a first-round RT-PCR on the TCR CDR3 using the HTBI primer set. TCRdb re-called the multiplex PCR reads through MiXCR, storing one row per CDR3 protein. The sample lists about 640,000 distinct CDR3 sequences; about 20% were seen once. Inclusion characteristics of ophthalmopathy patients comprised a Clinical Activity Score of at least 3, a NOSPECS grade of at least 4, and duration under 3 months. Any patient presenting with uncontrolled infection, other autoimmune disease, pregnancy or lactation was left out. Thyroid ultrasound and orbital computed tomography, with clinical symptoms and serum thyroxine and TRAb, informed diagnoses. These data belong to a study of T cells in Graves' hyperthyroidism and ophthalmopathy. Study-wide points: Progression to ophthalmopathy was predicted a median of about six months early.

CDR1 and CDR2 from the germline V gene are SGHAT and FQNNGV. The germline V and J ends were trimmed by 2 bases and 8 bases, with 13 bases remaining between them. This CDR3 comprises 14 residues. This receptor was taken from a man aged 25 to 40 with Graves' ophthalmopathy. Sequenced: blood. This chain connects TRBV11-2 to TRBJ2-1; no clear D. The CDR3, as DNA: TGTGCCAGCAGCTTATCCGTGGGCTGGGATGAGCAGTTCTTC. This codes for CASSLSVGWDEQFF.